This record covers a single T cell receptor beta chain. The sample comes from a study of T cell changes during pregnancy in multiple sclerosis. Sequencing used immunoSEQ multiplex PCR; TCRdb keeps in-frame clones, though not all of them. The table lists nearly 110,000 clones, roughly 90% of them singletons. The CDR3 is made up of 19 amino acids. V lost 4 bases to trimming and J lost 0 bases, with 23 bases between them. Germline V lookup: CDR1 SGHRS, CDR2 YFSETQ. The chain is built from TRBV5-1 and TRBJ2-1, with D perhaps matching TRBD1 (6 bases). Sequencing was performed on peripheral blood, taken after pregnancy. The source of this sequence is a female donor with multiple sclerosis, enrolled in a pregnancy study. The CDR3 loop reads CASSARTVQGVSSYNEQFF. The CDR3 DNA is TGCGCCAGCAGCGCCCGGACAGTCCAAGGGGTAAGCTCCTACAATGAGCAGTTCTTC.